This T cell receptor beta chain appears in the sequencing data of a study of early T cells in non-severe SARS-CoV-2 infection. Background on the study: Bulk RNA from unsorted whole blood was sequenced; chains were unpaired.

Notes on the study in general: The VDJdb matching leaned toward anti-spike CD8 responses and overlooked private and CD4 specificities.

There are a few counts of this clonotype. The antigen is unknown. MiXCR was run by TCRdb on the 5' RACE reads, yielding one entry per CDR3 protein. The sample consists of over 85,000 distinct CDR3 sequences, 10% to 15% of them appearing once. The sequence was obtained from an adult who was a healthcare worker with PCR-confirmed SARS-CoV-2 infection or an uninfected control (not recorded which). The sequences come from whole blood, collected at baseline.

CDR3 nucleotide sequence: TGTGCCAGCCGTACTACTCCCTCCTACGAGCAGTACTTC. It yields the protein CASRTTPSYEQYF. The chain has TRBV6-1 and TRBJ2-7, with D unclear. V dropped 8 bases and J dropped 0 bases, with 11 bases sitting between them. Germline V lookup: CDR1 MNHNS, CDR2 SASEGT. The CDR3 extends over 13 amino acids.